This TCR beta chain was captured in a study of cytomegalovirus exposure and HLA in healthy donors. Findings of the study overall: In most subjects, TCR beta sequences reportedly gave accurate predictions of HLA-A and HLA-B alleles. Reportedly, fewer N-insertions than the approximately 700-donor mean appeared in an Asian-associated ancestry cluster in a later analysis.

PCR primers comprised 60 Vbeta and 13 Jbeta primers. Using immunoSEQ multiplex PCR, the repertoire was profiled, and TCRdb retains in-frame clones only, with some absent. The repertoire holds more than 80,000 clones, with roughly four fifths as singletons. For this clone: The antigen is undetermined.

There were likely unrecorded immune exposures, though donors were nominally healthy when sampled. The V and J ends lost 5 bases and 5 bases, in that order; junction bases with no gene match: 4. The length of the CDR3 is 13 residues. Germline CDR1 is SGHAT and CDR2 is FQNNGV. Sequencing was carried out using PBMCs. This clonotype originated in a man aged 45-65 years in good health and CMV-seronegative. V and J are TRBV11-2 and TRBJ2-5, with TRBD1 identical over 8 bases. CDR3 DNA sequence: TGTGCCAGCAGCCGAGGACAGGGTGAGACCCAGTACTTC. This gives the protein CASSRGQGETQYF. The full variable domain, its missing parts supplied by reference TRBV11-2 and TRBJ2-5, is EAGVAQSPRYKIIEKRQSVAFWCNPISGHATLYWYQQILGQGPKLLIQFQNNGVVDDSQLPKDRFSAERLKGVDSTLKIQPAKLEDSAVYLCASSRGQGETQYFGPGTRLLVL.